The 28 T cell receptor beta chains reported below all come from one sample, sequenced in a study of CD8 T cells in ankylosing spondylitis. Findings and limits, study-wide: There was a TCR beta motif, made of several highly homologous variants, that appeared characteristic of ankylosing spondylitis blood.

Their antigens are not known. TCRdb re-derived calls from the 5' RACE reads in MiXCR, one entry per CDR3 protein. The sample lists some 450,000 distinct CDR3 sequences; about 15% were seen once. Sequencing input: blood, either unsorted or a sorted T cell fraction (not recorded which). Receptors originate from a male donor with ankylosing spondylitis.

This clonotype was seen more than once but under ten times. This chain links TRBV6-5 with TRBJ2-3; a possible D gene is TRBD1 (5 bases). Germline V CDR1 and CDR2: MNHEY, SVGAGI. There are 15 residues in the CDR3. The V gene lost 0 bases and the J gene lost 2 bases, with 9 bases spanning the gap. The CDR3 nucleotides read TGTGCCAGCAGTTACTCAACAGGTTACACAGATACGCAGTATTTT. It is translated as CASSYSTGYTDTQYF.

This clonotype was detected only a few times. This rearrangement joins TRBV4-3 to TRBJ2-1; a weak D match, TRBD2 (5 bases). V was clipped by 0 bases and J by 2 bases, with 11 bases between them. Germline V lookup: CDR1 LGHNA, CDR2 YSLEER. This CDR3 comprises 16 residues. CDR3 coding DNA: TGCGCCAGCAGCCAAGACGGTAGCGCAACCTACAATGAGCAGTTCTTC. Its translation: CASSQDGSATYNEQFF.

The gene calls are TRBV5-5 and TRBJ2-4; D is ambiguous. Germline V gene lookup returns CDR1 SGHKS and CDR2 YYEKEE (reference sequence). The CDR3 extends over 16 amino acids. The V gene lost 4 bases and the J gene lost 5 bases, with 19 bases spanning the gap. The CDR3 DNA sequence: TGTGCCAGCAGCCCTAAAATCGTACTCCACCAAAACATTCAGTACTTC. The encoded protein is CASSPKIVLHQNIQYF.

The chain links TRBV10-3 to TRBJ2-7; 7 bases are shared with TRBD2. CDR3 size: 14 residues. The germline gives CDR1 ENHRY, CDR2 SYGVKD. Trimming at V came to 3 bases and at J to 3 bases, leaving 5 bases not matched to a gene. CDR3 sequence reads: CAISEIGGSYEQYF. DNA for the CDR3: TGTGCCATCAGTGAAATCGGCGGGAGCTACGAGCAGTACTTC.

This chain connects TRBV11-2 to TRBJ1-6; possible D gene TRBD1, 6 bases. The CDR3 contains 15 residues. Per the germline V gene, CDR1 is SGHAT and CDR2 is FQNNGV. V lost 5 bases, J lost 6 bases, and 14 bases lay in between. Written as DNA, the CDR3 is TGTGCCAGCAGCATATCGACAGGTGGTAATTCACCCCTCCACTTT. The encoded protein is CASSISTGGNSPLHF. Looking up the rest from reference TRBV11-2 and TRBJ1-6 gives the full variable domain: EAGVAQSPRYKIIEKRQSVAFWCNPISGHATLYWYQQILGQGPKLLIQFQNNGVVDDSQLPKDRFSAERLKGVDSTLKIQPAKLEDSAVYLCASSISTGGNSPLHFGNGTRLTVT.

In this sample, this clonotype turned up many times. The chain is built from TRBV29-1 and TRBJ2-7; D uncertain. The CDR3 is made up of 11 amino acids. Per germline, CDR1 SQVTM and CDR2 ANQGSEA. Trimming pared 5 bases from V and 0 bases from J, leaving 5 bases between. The CDR3 loop reads CSVYSSYEQYF. CDR3 sequence (DNA): TGCAGCGTTTACAGCTCCTACGAGCAGTACTTC.

This clonotype came up a few times. The V and J genes are TRBV6-5 and TRBJ2-1, with TRBD1 matching 7 bases. V was pared by 2 bases and J by 4 bases, with 8 bases of the junction left unmatched. CDR3 size: 16 residues. CDR1 is MNHEY, CDR2 SVGAGI, per germline. CDR3 sequence reads: CASSYPQPGGYNEQFF. The CDR3 DNA sequence: TGTGCCAGCAGTTACCCCCAGCCAGGGGGATACAATGAGCAGTTCTTC.

This clonotype has only a few counts. The chain is built from TRBV12-3 or TRBV12-4 and TRBJ2-7, with 8 bases fitting TRBD2. This CDR3 has 14 amino acids. The trim removed 4 bases at V and 3 bases at J, leaving 5 bases unmatched. CDR3 loop: CASSWDSGNYEQYF. DNA for the CDR3: TGTGCCAGCAGTTGGGATAGCGGGAACTACGAGCAGTACTTC.

This clonotype was observed a few times. The chain recombines TRBV5-1 with TRBJ2-7; D unclear. This CDR3 spans 15 amino acids. The ends were cut back, 0 bases at V and 2 bases at J, with 12 bases in the middle. Germline V CDR1 and CDR2: SGHRS, YFSETQ. CDR3 DNA sequence: TGCGCCAGCAGCTTGGTGGTTGGGTCGGCCTACGAGCAGTACTTC. The encoded protein is CASSLVVGSAYEQYF.

This clonotype showed up just a few times. The V gene is TRBV29-1, the J gene TRBJ1-1; 7 nucleotides agree with TRBD1. Germline CDR1 and CDR2: SQVTM and ANQGSEA. Unmatched junction bases numbered 11, after V lost 7 bases and J lost 6 bases. The CDR3 totals 13 residues. For the CDR3, the DNA is TGCAGCGCCCGACCAGGGGGTAGGGCTGAAGCTTTCTTT. Its translation is CSARPGGRAEAFF.

The chain couples TRBV2 to TRBJ2-7; D is undetermined. From germline, CDR1 is SNHLY and CDR2 FYNNEI. Deletions cut 9 bases from V and 3 bases from J, with 9 bases between. The CDR3 covers 11 residues. The CDR3 loop is CARGSRYEQYF. The CDR3 DNA is TGTGCCAGAGGAAGCCGCTACGAGCAGTACTTC.

The gene calls are TRBV7-8 and TRBJ1-2; no definite D call. Germline V gene data show CDR1 as SGHVS and CDR2 as FQNEAQ. The length of the CDR3 is 15 residues. V lost 6 bases, J lost 1 base, and 15 bases lay in between. Written as DNA, the CDR3 is TGTGCCAGCAGTCGTTCTACAACCAGTAACTATGGCTACACCTTC. Residues: CASSRSTTSNYGYTF.

The rearrangement links TRBV6-1 to TRBJ1-1; 8 positions match TRBD1. The CDR3 contains 14 residues. The V gene end was trimmed by 7 bases and the J gene end by 4 bases; junction bases not matched to a gene: 8. The germline CDR1 and CDR2 sequences are MNHNS and SASEGT. DNA for the CDR3: TGTGCCAGCAACCCGGACAGGGCTAGCACTGAAGCTTTCTTT. Its protein product is CASNPDRASTEAFF.

This clonotype was detected a few times. The chain joins TRBV2 to TRBJ2-3, with TRBD1 as a possible D gene (6 bases). The CDR3 loop spans 15 amino acids. CDR1 is SNHLY, CDR2 FYNNEI, per germline. V was trimmed by 10 bases and J by 1 base, leaving 18 bases between them. The chain's CDR3 is CANTLQGLGTDTQYF. The CDR3 nucleotides read TGTGCCAACACCCTACAGGGATTGGGCACAGATACGCAGTATTTT.

The chain couples TRBV12-3 or TRBV12-4 to TRBJ2-2, with 9 positions matching TRBD1. J lost 1 base, V lost 6 bases, and 6 bases had no gene match. The CDR3 extends over 16 amino acids. CDR3: CASRPDRGRNTGELFF. The CDR3 DNA is TGTGCCAGCAGGCCGGACAGGGGTCGGAACACCGGGGAGCTGTTTTTT.

This chain links TRBV5-1 with TRBJ1-2, with D maybe TRBD1 (5 bases). V was pared by 3 bases and J by 7 bases, with 19 bases between. The CDR3 length is 15 residues. Germline V lookup: CDR1 SGHRS, CDR2 YFSETQ. CDR3 amino acids: CASSYYPGTAGGYTF. CDR3 DNA sequence: TGCGCCAGCAGCTATTACCCCGGGACGGCCGGTGGCTACACCTTC.

This clonotype was seen a handful of times. The chain combines TRBV3-1 with TRBJ2-1; TRBD2 agrees at 7 bases. The CDR3 extends over 17 amino acids. Unmatched junction bases numbered 9, after V lost 4 bases and J lost 0 bases. Per germline, CDR1 LGHDT and CDR2 YNNKEL (reference sequence). The CDR3 loop reads CASSPNGGGSSYNEQFF. The CDR3 DNA is TGTGCCAGCAGCCCTAATGGGGGGGGGAGCTCCTACAATGAGCAGTTCTTC.

The chain couples TRBV7-2 to TRBJ2-7; TRBD1 agrees at 11 bases. This CDR3 region has 16 residues. The ends lost 11 bases at V and 3 bases at J; junction bases unmatched: 15. Germline CDR1 reads SGHTA; CDR2 reads FQGNSA. The CDR3, as DNA: TGTGCCGGCACCCTGGTTAGGACAGGGGGCTTCTACGAGCAGTACTTC. Its translation is CAGTLVRTGGFYEQYF.

The chain is built from TRBV11-2 and TRBJ1-4, with D possibly TRBD1 on 6 matching bases. V shed 2 bases and J shed 7 bases, with 17 bases lying between them. CDR1 is SGHAT and CDR2 is FQNNGV in the germline V gene. There are 16 residues in the CDR3. CDR3 residues: CASSLRKQGWVEKLFF. The CDR3 nucleotides read TGTGCCAGCAGCTTACGCAAACAGGGATGGGTTGAAAAACTGTTTTTT. Using reference TRBV11-2 and TRBJ1-4 for the parts outside the CDR3, the full variable domain is EAGVAQSPRYKIIEKRQSVAFWCNPISGHATLYWYQQILGQGPKLLIQFQNNGVVDDSQLPKDRFSAERLKGVDSTLKIQPAKLEDSAVYLCASSLRKQGWVEKLFFGSGTQLSVL.

This clonotype has just a few counts. The chain links TRBV20-1 to TRBJ2-7, with 9 bases that match TRBD2. The CDR3 contains 15 residues. Trimming cost V 6 bases and J 5 bases; bases outside gene matches: 14. The germline V gene encodes CDR1 DFQATT and CDR2 SNEGSKA (reference sequence). The CDR3 DNA follows: TGCAGTGCCAGGGGGGTACTAGCGGGTGGGAACGAGCAGTACTTC. This encodes CSARGVLAGGNEQYF.

The chain has TRBV10-3 and TRBJ2-4; D might be TRBD2 (5 bases). CDR3 size: 11 residues. With 10 bases removed from V and 2 bases from J, the gap between germline ends came to 6 bases. The germline CDR1 and CDR2 sequences are ENHRY and SYGVKD. The CDR3 loop reads CATGTKNIQYF. DNA of the CDR3: TGTGCCACCGGGACCAAAAACATTCAGTACTTC.

This clonotype was found a few times. The V and J genes are TRBV5-1 and TRBJ2-7, with TRBD1 identical over 7 bases. Germline CDR1 and CDR2: SGHRS and YFSETQ. Trimming removed 0 bases from V and 6 bases from J; junction bases left unmatched: 3. The CDR3 consists of 13 residues. The CDR3 DNA reads TGCGCCAGCAGCTTGGAGGCAGGGGGCGAGCAGTACTTC. Protein product: CASSLEAGGEQYF.

The V gene is TRBV3-1, the J gene TRBJ2-1, with no clear D. Trimming took off 0 bases at V and 10 bases at J, with 4 bases between the two ends. There are 11 residues in the CDR3. CDR1 and CDR2 from the germline V gene are LGHDT and YNNKEL (reference sequence). The CDR3 DNA reads TGTGCCAGCAGCCAAGACACAGAGCAGTTCTTC. It yields the protein CASSQDTEQFF.

This chain connects TRBV12-5 to TRBJ2-1; 11 nucleotides match TRBD2. J gave up 11 bases and V 1 base, and 7 bases lay outside the gene matches. This CDR3 comprises 15 residues. Germline CDR1 is LGHNT and CDR2 is FRNRAP. The CDR3 region is CASGLGGSGGAQQFF. CDR3 nucleotides: TGTGCTAGTGGTTTGGGGGGTAGCGGGGGGGCCCAGCAGTTCTTC.

The chain uses TRBV5-1 and TRBJ2-2; D is perhaps TRBD1 or TRBD2 (5 bases each). Germline-derived CDR1 and CDR2 are SGHRS and YFSETQ. The length of the CDR3 is 16 residues. V was clipped by 4 bases and J by 3 bases, with 16 bases between them. In DNA, the CDR3 is TGCGCCAGCAGCGGGACGAGGGGCGCGTACACCGGGGAGCTGTTTTTT. Translated: CASSGTRGAYTGELFF. Full variable domain (missing parts from reference TRBV5-1 and TRBJ2-2): KAGVTQTPRYLIKTRGQQVTLSCSPISGHRSVSWYQQTPGQGLQFLFEYFSETQRNKGNFPGRFSGRQFSNSRSEMNVSTLELGDSALYLCASSGTRGAYTGELFFGEGSRLTVL.

This chain joins TRBV28 and TRBJ2-1, with 9 bases lining up with TRBD2. This CDR3 is 15 amino acids long. The J segment lost 7 bases and the V segment lost 3 bases, leaving 7 bases of the junction unmatched. The germline V gene has CDR1 MDHEN and CDR2 SYDVKM. CDR3 sequence reads: CASSFGGTSRNEQFF. CDR3 in DNA: TGTGCCAGCAGTTTCGGAGGGACTAGCAGGAATGAGCAGTTCTTC.

This clonotype turned up a few times. This chain joins TRBV7-9 and TRBJ2-5; D unclear. CDR1 and CDR2 from the germline V gene are SEHNR and FQNEAQ (reference sequence). V was cut by 0 bases and J by 4 bases, with 12 bases left in between. The CDR3 is made up of 15 amino acids. Here the CDR3 DNA reads TGTGCCAGCAGCTTAGCATCGGCAGGTGGAGAGACCCAGTACTTC. It encodes CASSLASAGGETQYF.

The chain joins TRBV6-1 to TRBJ1-3; D possibly corresponds to TRBD1 (6 bases). Germline values: CDR1 MNHNS, CDR2 SASEGT. The CDR3 is made up of 14 amino acids. V lost 5 bases and J 1 base, leaving 9 bases between the germline ends. The CDR3 reads CASSRGQSGNTIYF. CDR3 coding DNA: TGTGCCAGCAGTCGCGGACAGTCTGGAAACACCATATATTTT.